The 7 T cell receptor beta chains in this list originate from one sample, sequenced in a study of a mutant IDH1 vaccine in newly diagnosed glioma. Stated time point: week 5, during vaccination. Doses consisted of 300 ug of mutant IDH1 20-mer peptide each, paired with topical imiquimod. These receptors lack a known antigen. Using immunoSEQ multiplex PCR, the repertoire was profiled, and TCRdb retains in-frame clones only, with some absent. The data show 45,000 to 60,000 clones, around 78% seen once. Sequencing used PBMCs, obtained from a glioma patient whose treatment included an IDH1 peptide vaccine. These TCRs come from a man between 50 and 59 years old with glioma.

The CDR3 spells CASSISNRADYGYTF. Written as DNA, the CDR3 is TGTGCCAGTAGTATTAGTAACAGGGCGGACTATGGCTACACCTTC. This chain connects TRBV19 to TRBJ1-2, with a possible D match to TRBD1 (6 bases). The length of the CDR3 is 15 residues. Germline V gene lookup returns CDR1 LNHDA and CDR2 SQIVND (reference sequence). V was clipped by 3 bases and J by 3 bases, with 14 bases between them.

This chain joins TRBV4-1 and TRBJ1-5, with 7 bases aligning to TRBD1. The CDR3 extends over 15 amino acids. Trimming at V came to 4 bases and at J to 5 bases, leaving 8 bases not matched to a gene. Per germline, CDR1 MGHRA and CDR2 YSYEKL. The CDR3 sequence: CASSRSRGEDQPQHF. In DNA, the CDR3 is TGCGCCAGCAGCCGCAGCAGGGGGGAAGATCAGCCCCAGCATTTT.

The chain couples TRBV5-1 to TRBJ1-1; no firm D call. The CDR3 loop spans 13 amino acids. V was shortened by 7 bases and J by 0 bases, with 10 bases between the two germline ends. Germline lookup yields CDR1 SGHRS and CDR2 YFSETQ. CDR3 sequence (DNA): TGCGCCAGCCGGGCAGCCATGAACACTGAAGCTTTCTTT. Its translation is CASRAAMNTEAFF. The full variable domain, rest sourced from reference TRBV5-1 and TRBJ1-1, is KAGVTQTPRYLIKTRGQQVTLSCSPISGHRSVSWYQQTPGQGLQFLFEYFSETQRNKGNFPGRFSGRQFSNSRSEMNVSTLELGDSALYLCASRAAMNTEAFFGQGTRLTVV.

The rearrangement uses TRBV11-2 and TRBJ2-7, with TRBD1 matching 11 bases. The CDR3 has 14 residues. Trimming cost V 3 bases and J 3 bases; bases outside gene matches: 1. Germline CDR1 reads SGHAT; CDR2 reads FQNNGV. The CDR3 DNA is TGTGCCAGCAGCTTGGGGACAGGGGGCTACGAGCAGTACTTC. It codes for CASSLGTGGYEQYF.

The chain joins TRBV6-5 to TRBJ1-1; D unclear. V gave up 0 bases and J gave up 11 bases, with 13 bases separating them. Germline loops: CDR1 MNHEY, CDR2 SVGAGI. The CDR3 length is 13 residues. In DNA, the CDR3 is TGTGCCAGCAGTTACTCGAGAACAACCGGGGCTTTCTTT. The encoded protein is CASSYSRTTGAFF.

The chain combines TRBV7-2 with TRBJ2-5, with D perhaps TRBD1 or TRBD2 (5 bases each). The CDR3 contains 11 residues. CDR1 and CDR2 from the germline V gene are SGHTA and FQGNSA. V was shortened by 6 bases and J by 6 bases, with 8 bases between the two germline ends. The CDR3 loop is CASRGPQTQYF. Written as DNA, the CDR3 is TGTGCCAGCAGGGGACCTCAGACCCAGTACTTC. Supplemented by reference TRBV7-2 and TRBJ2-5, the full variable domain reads GAGVSQSPSNKVTEKGKDVELRCDPISGHTALYWYRQSLGQGLEFLIYFQGNSAPDKSGLPSDRFSAERTGGSVSTLTIQRTQQEDSAVYLCASRGPQTQYFGPGTRLLVL.

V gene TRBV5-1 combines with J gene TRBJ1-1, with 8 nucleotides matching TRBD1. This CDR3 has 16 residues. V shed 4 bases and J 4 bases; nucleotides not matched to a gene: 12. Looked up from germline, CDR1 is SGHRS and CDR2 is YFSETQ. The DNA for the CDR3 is TGCGCCAGCAGCACGGGACAGGCCCTAGTAGGCACTGAAGCTTTCTTT. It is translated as CASSTGQALVGTEAFF.